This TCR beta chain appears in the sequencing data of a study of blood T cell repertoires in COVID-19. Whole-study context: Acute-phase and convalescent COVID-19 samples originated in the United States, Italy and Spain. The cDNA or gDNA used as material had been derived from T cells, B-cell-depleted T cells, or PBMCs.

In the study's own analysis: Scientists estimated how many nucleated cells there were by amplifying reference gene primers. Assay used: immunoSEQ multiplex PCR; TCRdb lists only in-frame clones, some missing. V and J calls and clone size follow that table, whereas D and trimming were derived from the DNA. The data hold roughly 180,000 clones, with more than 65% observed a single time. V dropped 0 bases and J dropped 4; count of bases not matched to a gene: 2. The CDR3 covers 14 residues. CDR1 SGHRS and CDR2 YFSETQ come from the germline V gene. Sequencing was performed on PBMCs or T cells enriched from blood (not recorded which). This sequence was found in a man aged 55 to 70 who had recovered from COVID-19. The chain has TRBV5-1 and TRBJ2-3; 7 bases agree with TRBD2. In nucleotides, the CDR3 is TGCGCCAGCAGCTTGGCCCTAGCGGCAGATACGCAGTATTTT. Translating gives CASSLALAADTQYF. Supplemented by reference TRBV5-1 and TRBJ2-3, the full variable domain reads KAGVTQTPRYLIKTRGQQVTLSCSPISGHRSVSWYQQTPGQGLQFLFEYFSETQRNKGNFPGRFSGRQFSNSRSEMNVSTLELGDSALYLCASSLALAADTQYFGPGTRLTVL.